The 12 T cell receptor beta chains presented below share a single source sample, sequenced in a study of tumor-infiltrating lymphocytes in primary liver carcinoma. With around 500 ng total RNA as template and a constant-region primer, TCR beta cDNA was made. TCR beta libraries came from three nested multiplex PCR rounds using slightly modified ARM-PCR. Forward primers for TRBV1-TRBV30 and a C-beta reverse primer served the first two PCR rounds, at around 9 cycles each. TCRdb reanalysed the multiplex PCR reads using MiXCR and keeps one entry per CDR3 protein. This sample yields about 210,000 distinct CDR3 sequences, of which 85% are seen a single time; around a sixth belongs to the top ten. For each extraction, RNA and DNA were obtained together from approximately 20-30 mg of unsorted bulk tissue. The sequenced sample was tumor tissue from primary liver carcinoma. Receptors were obtained from a middle-aged man with primary liver carcinoma and hepatitis B virus infection.

The rearrangement uses TRBV12-3 or TRBV12-4 and TRBJ2-7; possibly TRBD2 for D (5 bases). The V end was cut by 7 bases, the J end by 5 bases, with 18 bases between. This CDR3 is 14 amino acids long. CDR3 nucleotides: TGTGCCAGCATTTCTAGCCCCACATGTCACGAGCAGTACTTC. Its translation: CASISSPTCHEQYF.

This clonotype was counted a few times. Likely a read error: the CDR3 ends without its conserved phenylalanine or tryptophan. The chain carries TRBV11-2 and TRBJ2-7, with D perhaps given as TRBD1 or TRBD2 (5 bases each). This CDR3 has 12 amino acids. V gave up 9 bases and J gave up 3 bases, with 12 bases separating them. CDR1 is SGHAT and CDR2 is FQNNGV in the germline V gene. In DNA form, the CDR3 reads TGTGCCAGTAGTCCTGGGGGCTACGAGCAGTACTTG. Translating it yields CASSPGGYEQYL.

The sample holds a few counts of this clonotype. This sequence joins TRBV12-3 or TRBV12-4 and TRBJ2-5; TRBD2 might be the D (6 bases). This CDR3 comprises 13 residues. The CDR3 here is CTSSWGQGGTQYF. CDR3 sequence (DNA): TGTACTAGCAGTTGGGGTCAGGGAGGGACCCAGTACTTC.

Worth noting for this clonotype: A read error may explain this, as a much larger clone is one base away. The chain is built from TRBV7-9 and TRBJ1-1; perhaps TRBD1 as D (6 bases). The CDR3 runs to 15 residues. Germline assignment: CDR1 SEHNR and CDR2 FQNEAQ (reference sequence). Trimming cost V 5 bases and J 4 bases, with 17 bases left between them. For the CDR3, the DNA is TGTGCCAGCAGCCTTCGGACAGAAATGAGCACTGAAGCTTTCTTT. The encoded protein is CASSLRTEMSTEAFF.

Concerning this clonotype itself: The conserved phenylalanine or tryptophan normally closing the CDR3 is absent here, so this likely arose from a read error. This chain connects TRBV5-1 to TRBJ1-3; no clear D. Germline lookup yields CDR1 SGHRS and CDR2 YFSETQ. Trimming cost V 3 bases and J 4 bases, with 14 bases left between them. The CDR3 extends over 15 amino acids. The CDR3 region is CASSSPAGNGNTIYS. The DNA of the CDR3 is TGCGCCAGCAGCTCGCCGGCAGGTAACGGAAACACCATATATTCC.

The J gene is TRBJ2-1, the V gene TRBV6-1, with D possibly matching TRBD1 (7 bases). The tail of the sequence fits TRBJ2-7 better, so the J call may be wrong. Germline CDR1 MNHNS, CDR2 SASEGT. This CDR3 has 14 amino acids. CDR3 sequence (DNA): TGTGCCAGTAACACAGGGGACTCCTACAATGAGCAGTACTTC. It yields the protein CASNTGDSYNEQYF.

In regard to this clonotype: Germline and junction disagree at one end, which may indicate a read error. The chain couples TRBV4-2 to TRBJ2-1, with D perhaps assigned TRBD1 or TRBD2 (5 bases each). This CDR3 spans 16 amino acids. Germline V gives CDR1 LGHNA, CDR2 YNFKEQ. CDR3 sequence: CASGQHVGTGNNEQFF. CDR3 sequence (DNA): TGTGCCAGCGGCCAACACGTCGGGACGGGTAACAATGAGCAGTTCTTC.

The rearrangement uses TRBV29-1 and TRBJ1-1, with a tentative D call TRBD1 (5 bases). The CDR3 spans 15 residues. CDR1 and CDR2 from the germline V gene are SQVTM and ANQGSEA. The CDR3 sequence: CSGAPGWAMDTEAFF. The CDR3 coding sequence is TGCAGTGGGGCCCCAGGATGGGCCATGGACACTGAAGCTTTCTTT.

Regarding this clonotype: Given the absence of the conserved phenylalanine or tryptophan at the CDR3 end, a read error is likely. This chain joins TRBV29-1 and TRBJ1-2; D remains ambiguous. The CDR3 loop spans 14 amino acids. CDR1 and CDR2 from the germline V gene are SQVTM and ANQGSEA. CDR3: CSVEEGRRSYGYTV. CDR3 nucleotides: TGCAGTGTTGAAGAGGGCCGCAGGTCATACGGCTACACCGTC.

Only one count was recorded for this clonotype. The junction departs from the called germline gene at one end, perhaps through a read error. V is TRBV29-1 and J is TRBJ1-3; D not resolved. CDR1 is SQVTM, CDR2 ANQGSEA, per germline. This CDR3 spans 14 amino acids. The CDR3 DNA reads TGCAGCGTACTAGCCCCCTACTCTGGAAACACCATATGTTTT. It translates to CSVLAPYSGNTICF.

Notes on this clonotype: The conserved phenylalanine or tryptophan is not found at the CDR3 terminus, so this likely reflects a read error. Because the CDR3's place on the DNA is in doubt, the DNA is left out and the CDR3 is given as listed by TCRdb. This chain links TRBV29-1 with TRBJ2-7; the table's TRBD2 call for D was not verified on the DNA. The CDR3 spans 13 residues, counting both ends. Per the germline V gene, CDR1 is SQVTM and CDR2 is ANQGSEA. CDR3 residues: CSVGPSGRDEHYC.

The chain joins TRBV28 to TRBJ2-4; TRBD1 might be the D (6 bases). This CDR3 has 16 residues. Looked up from germline, CDR1 is MDHEN and CDR2 is SYDVKM. Trimming pared 5 bases from V and 1 base from J, leaving 15 bases between. The CDR3 nucleotides are TGTGCCAGCAGTAAATACAGGGCCAAGGCCAAAAACATTCAGTACTTC. Translation: CASSKYRAKAKNIQYF.